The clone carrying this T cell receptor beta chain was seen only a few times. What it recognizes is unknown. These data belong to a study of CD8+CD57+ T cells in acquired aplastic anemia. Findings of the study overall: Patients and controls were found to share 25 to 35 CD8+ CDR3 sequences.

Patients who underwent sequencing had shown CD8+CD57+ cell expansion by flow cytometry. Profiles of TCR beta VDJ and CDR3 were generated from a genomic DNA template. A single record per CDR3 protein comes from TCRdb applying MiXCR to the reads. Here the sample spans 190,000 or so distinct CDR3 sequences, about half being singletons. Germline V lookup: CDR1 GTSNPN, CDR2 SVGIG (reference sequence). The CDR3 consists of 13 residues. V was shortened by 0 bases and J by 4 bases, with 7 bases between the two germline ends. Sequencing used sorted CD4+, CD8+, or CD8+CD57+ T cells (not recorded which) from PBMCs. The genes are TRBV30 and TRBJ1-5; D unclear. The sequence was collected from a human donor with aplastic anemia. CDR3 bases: TGTGCCTGGAGTGTAGGAGTTAATCAGCCCCAGCATTTT. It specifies CAWSVGVNQPQHF.